Each of the 21 T cell receptor beta chains below was sequenced from the same sample in a study of radiotherapy plus CTLA-4 blockade in lung cancer. Here immunoSEQ multiplex PCR was the method, and the copy in TCRdb shows in-frame clones only, minus some. This sample has some 120,000 clones, with over 65% found just once. This sample comprised peripheral blood, obtained from a patient treated with radiotherapy plus ipilimumab. These receptors all come from a human donor with non-small cell lung cancer that progressed on radiotherapy plus ipilimumab. Some clones in this sample may be carry-over from other donors' samples.

V usage is TRBV5-6 and J usage is TRBJ1-6; maybe TRBD1 (6 bases). The CDR3 contains 14 residues. The germline gives CDR1 SGHDT, CDR2 YYEEEE. Trimming took off 6 bases at V and 7 bases at J, with 14 bases between the two ends. The CDR3 is CASTRGGGNSPLHF. CDR3 sequence (DNA): TGTGCCAGCACCCGAGGGGGGGGCAATTCACCCCTCCACTTT.

This rearrangement joins TRBV4-3 to TRBJ2-7; no firm D call. Trimming stripped 1 base from V and 6 bases from J, with 10 bases between. CDR3 length: 13 amino acids. In germline, CDR1 is LGHNA, CDR2 YSLEER. CDR3 sequence reads: CASSQGWGGEQYF. CDR3 DNA: TGCGCCAGCAGCCAAGGTTGGGGTGGCGAGCAGTACTTC.

The chain employs TRBV20-1 and TRBJ1-3; no clear D. CDR3 length equals 11 residues. V lost 4 bases and J lost 7, with 8 bases in between. Germline CDR1 DFQATT, CDR2 SNEGSKA (reference sequence). This CDR3 reads CSATLPNTIYF. The CDR3 region has the DNA TGCAGTGCTACCCTCCCCAACACCATATATTTT.

The chain uses TRBV9 and TRBJ1-2; no firm D call. The V end lost 0 bases, the J end lost 4 bases, and 13 bases lay between the germline ends. Looked up from germline, CDR1 is SGDLS and CDR2 is YYNGEE. This CDR3 is built from 15 residues. CDR3 DNA sequence: TGTGCCAGCAGCGTAGCTATGGGCGTGGGCTATGGCTACACCTTC. This codes for CASSVAMGVGYGYTF.

The chain links TRBV19 to TRBJ1-2, with D hard to call. CDR1 is LNHDA and CDR2 is SQIVND in the germline V gene (reference sequence). Deletions cut 5 bases from V and 7 bases from J, with 11 bases between. CDR3 size: 12 residues. CDR3: CASSVRKGGYTF. CDR3 nucleotide sequence: TGTGCCAGTAGTGTTCGAAAAGGTGGCTACACCTTC.

Only one count was recorded for this clone. The CDR3 DNA is TGTGCCAGCAGCTTAATAGGTCAGCCCCAGCATTTT. It encodes CASSLIGQPQHF. V is TRBV7-9 and J is TRBJ1-5; D not certain. This CDR3 comprises 12 residues. Trimming removed 2 bases at V and 6 bases at J, with 5 bases between. CDR1 is SEHNR and CDR2 is FQNEAQ in the germline V gene (reference sequence).

The rearrangement uses TRBV4-1 and TRBJ2-1; a possible D gene is TRBD2 (6 bases). CDR3 length: 15 residues. Germline CDR1 and CDR2: MGHRA and YSYEKL. V lost 2 bases, J lost 6 bases, and 14 bases lay in between. CDR3 sequence reads: CASSQREIDGNEQFF. DNA for the CDR3: TGCGCCAGCAGCCAACGGGAGATCGACGGCAATGAGCAGTTCTTC.

This clone has just a few counts. The chain is built from TRBV10-1 and TRBJ2-7, with no clear D. Between the trimmed V and J ends, which lost 10 bases and 0 bases, there was a span of 10 bases. CDR1 and CDR2 (germline): WNHNN, SYGVQD (reference sequence). This CDR3 is built from 12 residues. CDR3 sequence reads: CATPGSSYEQYF. The DNA of the CDR3 is TGCGCCACCCCCGGCAGCTCCTACGAGCAGTACTTC.

V gene TRBV6-5 combines with J gene TRBJ1-4; D not resolved. Germline loops: CDR1 MNHEY, CDR2 SVGAGI. The germline V and J ends were trimmed by 5 bases and 0 bases, with 10 bases remaining between them. The CDR3 length is 15 residues. Here the CDR3 reads CASSLTVATNEKLFF. In nucleotides, the CDR3 is TGTGCCAGCAGTCTTACAGTCGCAACTAATGAAAAACTGTTTTTT.

This rearrangement joins TRBV7-6 to TRBJ2-3; weak D call: TRBD1 (6 bases). V shed 5 bases and J shed 3 bases, with 15 bases lying between them. Germline values: CDR1 SGHVS, CDR2 FNYEAQ. The CDR3 has 15 amino acids. The CDR3 reads CASSPTGSGTDTQYF. CDR3 sequence (DNA): TGTGCCAGCAGCCCAACAGGGAGTGGAACAGATACGCAGTATTTT.

The chain recombines TRBV29-1 with TRBJ1-1; D might be TRBD1 (6 bases). Trimming took off 5 bases at V and 3 bases at J, with 13 bases between the two ends. Germline V gene data show CDR1 as SQVTM and CDR2 as ANQGSEA. This CDR3 has 13 amino acids. The CDR3 spells CSVSRQVDTEAFF. For the CDR3, the DNA is TGCAGCGTTTCGAGACAGGTAGACACTGAAGCTTTCTTT.

V and J are TRBV14 and TRBJ1-2; 9 nucleotides align to TRBD1. The CDR3 loop spans 16 amino acids. V was clipped by 1 base and J by 0 bases; unmatched bases: 3. Germline CDR1 SGHDN, CDR2 FVKESK. CDR3: CASSQGRTGANYGYTF. CDR3 bases: TGTGCCAGCAGCCAAGGGAGGACAGGGGCTAACTATGGCTACACCTTC.

The chain recombines TRBV6-6 with TRBJ1-2; no clear D. Germline loops: CDR1 MNHNY, CDR2 SVGAGI (reference sequence). CDR3 length: 13 residues. Trimming removed 5 bases at V and 1 base at J, with 8 bases between. CDR3 in amino acids: CASSPQDNYGYTF. Written as DNA, the CDR3 is TGTGCCAGCAGTCCTCAGGATAACTATGGCTACACCTTC.

The chain has TRBV19 and TRBJ2-2; 11 nucleotides line up with TRBD2. The V and J ends lost 9 bases and 9 bases, in that order; junction bases with no gene match: 3. Germline CDR1 LNHDA, CDR2 SQIVND (reference sequence). CDR3 length: 12 residues. The CDR3 DNA reads as TGTGCCAGCGGGACTAGCGGTAGGGAGCTGTTTTTT. As protein: CASGTSGRELFF.

The CDR3 loop is CSVERDRDNEQFF. As DNA, the CDR3 is TGCAGCGTTGAAAGGGACAGGGACAATGAGCAGTTCTTC. This chain uses TRBV29-1 with TRBJ2-1, with 9 bases matching TRBD1. The CDR3 loop spans 13 amino acids. J lost 5 bases, V lost 2 bases, and 1 base had no gene match. Germline lookup yields CDR1 SQVTM and CDR2 ANQGSEA.

There are a few counts of this clone. This chain connects TRBV7-3 to TRBJ2-4; the match to TRBD1 covers 8 bases. This CDR3 comprises 13 residues. Trimming at V came to 6 bases and at J to 6 bases, leaving 4 bases not matched to a gene. Germline lookup yields CDR1 SGHTA and CDR2 FQGTGA. Here the CDR3 reads CASSSGTGNIQYF. The CDR3 nucleotides read TGTGCCAGCAGTTCCGGGACAGGAAACATTCAGTACTTC.

This chain connects TRBV18 to TRBJ2-4; TRBD1 is a possible D gene (5 bases). CDR3 length: 15 residues. From germline, CDR1 is KGHSH and CDR2 LQKENI. V lost 8 bases and J lost 4, with 18 bases in between. For the CDR3, the DNA is TGTGCCAGCCTCCCTCTAGGGGCAGGTAAAAACATTCAGTACTTC. Its translation is CASLPLGAGKNIQYF. The full variable domain, in which reference TRBV18 and TRBJ2-4 provide the parts outside the CDR3, is NAGVMQNPRHLVRRRGQEARLRCSPMKGHSHVYWYRQLPEEGLKFMVYLQKENIIDESGMPKERFSAEFPKEGPSILRIQQVVRGDSAAYFCASLPLGAGKNIQYFGAGTRLSVL.

CDR3 DNA: TGTGCCAGCAGCGGGAGGGAGAGGGGGGGCCGAGATACGCAGTATTTT. This sequence encodes CASSGRERGGRDTQYF. The V and J genes are TRBV7-2 and TRBJ2-3, with D possibly matching TRBD2 (7 bases). Germline V gene data show CDR1 as SGHTA and CDR2 as FQGNSA. CDR3 length equals 16 residues. Trimming stripped 5 bases from V and 5 bases from J, with 20 bases between.

J is TRBJ1-4 and V is TRBV5-6; D perhaps matches TRBD1 (6 bases). Per the germline V gene, CDR1 is SGHDT and CDR2 is YYEEEE. The CDR3 covers 18 residues. The germline V and J ends were trimmed by 2 bases and 5 bases, with 22 bases remaining between them. The CDR3 is CASSFLVAVGQQNEKLFF. The CDR3 coding sequence is TGTGCCAGCAGCTTCCTAGTGGCCGTGGGACAACAGAATGAAAAACTGTTTTTT.

V and J are TRBV7-3 and TRBJ2-2, with TRBD1 identical over 8 bases. Trimming at V came to 5 bases and at J to 7 bases, leaving 9 bases not matched to a gene. Germline values: CDR1 SGHTA, CDR2 FQGTGA. CDR3 length equals 15 residues. Here the CDR3 DNA reads TGTGCCAGCAGCGCGACCGGACAGGGTGGCGGGGAGCTGTTTTTT. It yields the protein CASSATGQGGGELFF.

The chain joins TRBV19 to TRBJ2-5; 9 bases are a match to TRBD1. Trimming cost V 3 bases and J 6 bases; bases outside gene matches: 2. The CDR3 has 13 amino acids. Germline V gene sequence: CDR1 LNHDA, CDR2 SQIVND (reference sequence). The CDR3 spells CASSMDRGQTQYF. CDR3 nucleotides: TGTGCCAGTAGTATGGACAGGGGACAGACCCAGTACTTC.